This TCR beta chain was identified in a study of OX40 agonist ivuxolimab in advanced cancers. Overall study results and limits: At 0.1 to 3.0 mg/kg and by week 6, CD4+ and CD8+ T cells in the blood had expanded clonally.

This table comes from immunoSEQ multiplex PCR, and its TCRdb copy is limited to in-frame clones, with some not included. This sample has about 80,000 clones, with 90% found just once. With regard to this clone: The target antigen is unknown.

The germline V gene has CDR1 LGHNA and CDR2 YSLEER. The V and J ends lost 1 base and 12 bases respectively, with 22 bases between them. The CDR3 loop spans 15 amino acids. The cohort excluded patients with autoimmune disease history or systemic immunosuppression. This chain uses TRBV4-3 with TRBJ2-7; D remains unclear. Here the sequenced sample was CD4+ or CD8+ T cells sorted from blood, taken in a trial of the OX40 agonist ivuxolimab. This receptor was obtained from an adult with an advanced solid tumor such as melanoma, head and neck, liver or kidney cancer. The CDR3 here is CASSQGGTALEDRYF. DNA of the CDR3: TGCGCCAGCAGCCAAGGGGGAACTGCTTTAGAAGACCGGTACTTC.